The text below deals with one T cell receptor beta chain. Its matching antigen is unknown. This sample is part of a study of T cell clones after liver transplantation. About the research overall: Liver transplant recipients had immunosuppression withdrawal attempted within 2 years. Tolerance: complete withdrawal held at least one year, liver enzymes staying within twice normal. Findings of the study overall: Post-transplant, graft-donor-reactive CD4 TCRbeta sequences in blood dropped significantly in 5 of 8 subjects.

Thawed unstimulated PBMCs were FACS-sorted by CD3, CD4 and CD8 into two populations. The assay was immunoSEQ multiplex PCR, and TCRdb's table has in-frame clones only and misses some. Of tens of thousands of clones detected, around 70% appear once; the ten largest clones hold 9.7%. V lost 0 bases and J 7 bases, leaving 9 bases between the germline ends. The V gene's germline CDR1 is SEHNR and CDR2 FQNEAQ (reference sequence). There are 14 residues in the CDR3. Source: CD4+ T cells from blood, taken at the 22-month timepoint. This receptor was obtained from a human patient who received a liver transplant. The graft donor may account for some of the T cells. The V gene is TRBV7-9, the J gene TRBJ2-2, with a tentative D call TRBD1 (6 bases). The CDR3 DNA is TGTGCCAGCAGCTTAGCCGGACAGCTCGGGGAGCTGTTTTTT. It encodes CASSLAGQLGELFF.